Here is one T cell receptor (beta chain) with its context. Deletions cut 6 bases from V and 7 bases from J, with 16 bases between. Germline V lookup: CDR1 MNHEY, CDR2 SVGAGI. The CDR3 extends over 14 amino acids. Libraries were prepared by immunoSEQ multiplex PCR; TCRdb keeps only in-frame clonotypes and omits some of them. The data contain over 110,000 clones, 80% to 90% of them seen just once; the ten biggest clones take up approximately 1.5%. This sample is part of a study of blood T cell repertoires in COVID-19. Overall study context: The United States, Italy and Spain were the sources of the acute and convalescent COVID-19 samples. PBMCs, B-cell-depleted T cells, or T cells provided the cDNA or gDNA that made up the material.

This clonotype was sampled from a woman between 45 and 60 years old with acute or convalescent COVID-19. This sequence joins TRBV6-5 and TRBJ1-5; tentatively, D is TRBD1 (6 bases). The source material was peripheral blood. CDR3 protein: CASSSSGDRQPQHF. CDR3 DNA: TGTGCCAGCAGCTCGTCAGGGGATCGGCAGCCCCAGCATTTT.